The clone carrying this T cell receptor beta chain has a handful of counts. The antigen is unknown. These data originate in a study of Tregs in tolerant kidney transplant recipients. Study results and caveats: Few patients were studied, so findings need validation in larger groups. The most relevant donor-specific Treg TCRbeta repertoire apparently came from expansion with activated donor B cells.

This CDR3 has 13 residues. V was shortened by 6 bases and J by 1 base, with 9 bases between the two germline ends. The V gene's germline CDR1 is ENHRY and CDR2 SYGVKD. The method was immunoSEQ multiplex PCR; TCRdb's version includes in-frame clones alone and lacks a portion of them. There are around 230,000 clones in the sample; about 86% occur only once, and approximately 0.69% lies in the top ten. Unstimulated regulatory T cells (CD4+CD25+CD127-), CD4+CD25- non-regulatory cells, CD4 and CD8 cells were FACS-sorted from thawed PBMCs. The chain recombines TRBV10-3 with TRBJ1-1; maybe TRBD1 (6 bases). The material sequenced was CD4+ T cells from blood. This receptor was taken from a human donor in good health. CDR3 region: CAISPGQNTEAFF. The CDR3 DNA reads TGTGCCATCAGCCCGGGACAGAACACTGAAGCTTTCTTT.